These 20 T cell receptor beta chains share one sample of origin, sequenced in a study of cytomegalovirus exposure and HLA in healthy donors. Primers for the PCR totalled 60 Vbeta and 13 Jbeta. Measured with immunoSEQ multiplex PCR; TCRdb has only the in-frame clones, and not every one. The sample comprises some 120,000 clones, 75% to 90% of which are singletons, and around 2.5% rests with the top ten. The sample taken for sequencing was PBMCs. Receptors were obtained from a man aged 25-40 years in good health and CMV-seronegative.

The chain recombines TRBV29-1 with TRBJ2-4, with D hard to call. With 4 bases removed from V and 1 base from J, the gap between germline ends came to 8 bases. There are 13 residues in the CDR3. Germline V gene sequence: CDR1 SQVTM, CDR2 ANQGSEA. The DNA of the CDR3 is TGCAGCGTTGCGAACTGGGCCAAAAACATTCAGTACTTC. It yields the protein CSVANWAKNIQYF.

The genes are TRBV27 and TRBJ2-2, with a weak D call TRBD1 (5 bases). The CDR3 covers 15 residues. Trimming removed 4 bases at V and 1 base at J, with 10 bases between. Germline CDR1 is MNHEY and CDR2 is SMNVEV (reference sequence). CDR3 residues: CASSSRDRNTGELFF. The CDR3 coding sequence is TGTGCCAGCAGTTCACGAGACAGGAACACCGGGGAGCTGTTTTTT.

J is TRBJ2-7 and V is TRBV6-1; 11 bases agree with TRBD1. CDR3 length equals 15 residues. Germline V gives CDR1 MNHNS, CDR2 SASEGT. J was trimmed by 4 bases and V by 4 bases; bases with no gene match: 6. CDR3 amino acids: CASSGTGGAWYEQYF. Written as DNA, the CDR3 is TGTGCCAGCAGTGGGACAGGGGGCGCTTGGTACGAGCAGTACTTC.

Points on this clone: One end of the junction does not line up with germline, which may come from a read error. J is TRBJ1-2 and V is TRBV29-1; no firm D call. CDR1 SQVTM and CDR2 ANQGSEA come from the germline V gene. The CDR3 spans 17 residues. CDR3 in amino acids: CSVEDFEGKVTTGGYPF. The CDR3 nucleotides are TGCAGCGTTGAAGATTTTGAAGGAAAGGTCACGACTGGCGGCTACCCCTTC.

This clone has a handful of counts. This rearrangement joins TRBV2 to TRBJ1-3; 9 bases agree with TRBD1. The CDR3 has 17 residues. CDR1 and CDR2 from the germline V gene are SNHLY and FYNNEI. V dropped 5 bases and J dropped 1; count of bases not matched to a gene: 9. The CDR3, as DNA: TGTGCCAGCAGTTCGGAAGGACAGGGGATTTCTGGAAACACCATATATTTT. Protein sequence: CASSSEGQGISGNTIYF.

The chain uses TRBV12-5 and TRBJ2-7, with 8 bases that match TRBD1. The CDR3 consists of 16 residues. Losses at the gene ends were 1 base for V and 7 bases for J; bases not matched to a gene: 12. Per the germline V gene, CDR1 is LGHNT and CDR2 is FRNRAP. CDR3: CASGLGDRTNYEEQYF. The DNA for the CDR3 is TGTGCTAGTGGTTTGGGGGACAGGACCAACTACGAGGAGCAGTACTTC.

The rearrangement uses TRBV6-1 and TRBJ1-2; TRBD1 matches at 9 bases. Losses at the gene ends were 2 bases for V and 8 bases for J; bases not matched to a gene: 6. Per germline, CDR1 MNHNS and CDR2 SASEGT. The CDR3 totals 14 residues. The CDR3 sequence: CASSENTGGWGYTF. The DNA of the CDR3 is TGTGCCAGCAGTGAAAACACAGGGGGCTGGGGCTACACCTTC.

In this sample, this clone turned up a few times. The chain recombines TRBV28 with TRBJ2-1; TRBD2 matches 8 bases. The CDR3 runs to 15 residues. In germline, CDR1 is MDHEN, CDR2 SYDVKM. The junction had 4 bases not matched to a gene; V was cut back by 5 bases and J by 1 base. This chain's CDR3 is CASSRAGVSYNEQFF. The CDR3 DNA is TGTGCCAGCAGTAGAGCGGGAGTATCCTACAATGAGCAGTTCTTC.

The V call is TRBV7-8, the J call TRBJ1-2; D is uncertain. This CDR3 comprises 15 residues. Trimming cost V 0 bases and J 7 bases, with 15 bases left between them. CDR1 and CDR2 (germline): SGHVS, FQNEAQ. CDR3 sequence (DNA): TGTGCCAGCAGCTTAGCGACATCGGTAATCCCTGGCTACACCTTC. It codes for CASSLATSVIPGYTF.

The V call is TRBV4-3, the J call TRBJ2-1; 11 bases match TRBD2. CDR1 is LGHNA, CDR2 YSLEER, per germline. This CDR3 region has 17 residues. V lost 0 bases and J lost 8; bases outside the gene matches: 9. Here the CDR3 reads CASSQENRLAGGDEQFF. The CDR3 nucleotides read TGCGCCAGCAGCCAAGAAAATCGGCTAGCGGGAGGCGATGAGCAGTTCTTC.

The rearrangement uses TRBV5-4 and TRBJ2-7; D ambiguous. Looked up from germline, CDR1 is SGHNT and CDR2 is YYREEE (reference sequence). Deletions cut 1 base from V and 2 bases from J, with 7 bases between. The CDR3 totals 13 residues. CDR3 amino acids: CASSLTATYEQYF. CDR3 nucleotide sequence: TGTGCCAGCAGCTTGACCGCGACCTACGAGCAGTACTTC. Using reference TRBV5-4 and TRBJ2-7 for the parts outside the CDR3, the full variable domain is ETGVTQSPTHLIKTRGQQVTLRCSSQSGHNTVSWYQQALGQGPQFIFQYYREEENGRGNFPPRFSGLQFPNYSSELNVNALELDDSALYLCASSLTATYEQYFGPGTRLTVT.

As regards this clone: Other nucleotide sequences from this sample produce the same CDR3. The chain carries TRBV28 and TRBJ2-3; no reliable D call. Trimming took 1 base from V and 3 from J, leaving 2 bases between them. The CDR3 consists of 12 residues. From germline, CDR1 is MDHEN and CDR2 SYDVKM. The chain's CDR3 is CASSLSTDTQYF. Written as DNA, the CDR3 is TGTGCCAGCAGTTTATCTACAGATACGCAGTATTTT.

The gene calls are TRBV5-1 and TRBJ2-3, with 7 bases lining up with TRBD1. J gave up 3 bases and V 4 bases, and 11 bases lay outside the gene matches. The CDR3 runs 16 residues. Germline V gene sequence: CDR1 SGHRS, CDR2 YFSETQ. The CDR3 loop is CASSLRQGSSTDTQYF. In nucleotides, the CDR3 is TGCGCCAGCAGCCTCCGACAGGGCTCCTCTACAGATACGCAGTATTTT.

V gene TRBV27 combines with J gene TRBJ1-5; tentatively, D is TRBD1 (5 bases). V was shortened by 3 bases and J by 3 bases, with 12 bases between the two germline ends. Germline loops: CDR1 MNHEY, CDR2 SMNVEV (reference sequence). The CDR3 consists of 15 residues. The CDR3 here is CASSFRGRDNQPQHF. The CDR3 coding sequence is TGTGCCAGCAGTTTCCGGGGGAGGGACAATCAGCCCCAGCATTTT.

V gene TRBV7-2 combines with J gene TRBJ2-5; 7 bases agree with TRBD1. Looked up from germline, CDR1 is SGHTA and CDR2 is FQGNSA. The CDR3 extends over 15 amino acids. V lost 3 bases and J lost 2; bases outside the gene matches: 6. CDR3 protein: CASSLAGTAQETQYF. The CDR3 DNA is TGTGCCAGCAGCTTGGCCGGGACAGCACAAGAGACCCAGTACTTC.

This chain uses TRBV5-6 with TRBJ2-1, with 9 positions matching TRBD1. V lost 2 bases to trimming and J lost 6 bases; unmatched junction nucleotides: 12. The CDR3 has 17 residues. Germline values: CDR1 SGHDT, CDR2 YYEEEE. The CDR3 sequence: CASSLSLGQGRSNEQFF. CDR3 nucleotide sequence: TGTGCCAGCAGCTTAAGCCTGGGACAGGGTCGCTCCAATGAGCAGTTCTTC.

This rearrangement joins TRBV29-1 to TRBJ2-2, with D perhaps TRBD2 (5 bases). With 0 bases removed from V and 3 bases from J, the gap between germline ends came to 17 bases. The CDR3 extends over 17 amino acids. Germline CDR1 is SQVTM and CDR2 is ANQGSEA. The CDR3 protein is CSVEDTTSGWDTGELFF. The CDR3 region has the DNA TGCAGCGTTGAAGATACAACTTCGGGGTGGGACACCGGGGAGCTGTTTTTT.

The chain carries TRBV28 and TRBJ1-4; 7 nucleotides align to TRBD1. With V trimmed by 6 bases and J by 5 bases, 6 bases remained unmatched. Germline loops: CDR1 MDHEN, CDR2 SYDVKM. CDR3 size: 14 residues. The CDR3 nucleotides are TGTGCCAGCAGGGTCACAGGGGAAAATGAAAAACTGTTTTTT. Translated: CASRVTGENEKLFF.

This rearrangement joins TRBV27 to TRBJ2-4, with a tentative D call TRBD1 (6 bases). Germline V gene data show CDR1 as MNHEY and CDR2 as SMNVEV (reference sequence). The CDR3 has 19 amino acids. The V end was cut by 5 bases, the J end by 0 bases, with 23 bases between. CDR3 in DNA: TGTGCCAGCAGTCCTTATACAAGGACAGCCCTACTAGCCAAAAACATTCAGTACTTC. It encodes CASSPYTRTALLAKNIQYF.

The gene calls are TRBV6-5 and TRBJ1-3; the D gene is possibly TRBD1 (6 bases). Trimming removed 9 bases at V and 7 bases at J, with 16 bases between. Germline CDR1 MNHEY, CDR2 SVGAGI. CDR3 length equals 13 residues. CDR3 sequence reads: CASYTGILNTIYF. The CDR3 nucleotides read TGTGCCAGTTACACAGGGATTTTGAACACCATATATTTT.